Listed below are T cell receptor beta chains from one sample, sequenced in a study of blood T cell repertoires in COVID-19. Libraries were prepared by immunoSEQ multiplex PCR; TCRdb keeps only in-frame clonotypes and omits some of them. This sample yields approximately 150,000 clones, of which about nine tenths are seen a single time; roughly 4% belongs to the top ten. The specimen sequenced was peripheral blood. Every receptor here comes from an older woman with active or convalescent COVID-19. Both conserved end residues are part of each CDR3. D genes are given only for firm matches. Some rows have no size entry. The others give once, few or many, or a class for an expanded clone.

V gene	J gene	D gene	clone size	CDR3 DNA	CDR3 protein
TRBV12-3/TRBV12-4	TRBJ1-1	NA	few	TGTGCCAGCAACAAGGGGGTGAACACTGAAGCTTTCTTT	CASNKGVNTEAFF
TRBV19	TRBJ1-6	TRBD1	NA	TGTGCCAGTAGAGAGGACAGGGTGGGTTCACCCCTCCACTTT	CASREDRVGSPLHF
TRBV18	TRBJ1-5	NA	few	TGTGCCAGCTCGCCAGGGCCGGAACGGCCCCAGCATTTT	CASSPGPERPQHF
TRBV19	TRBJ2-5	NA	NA	TGTGCCAGTAGTATGTTAACAGGAAGGAAGGTGGAGACCCAGTACTTC	CASSMLTGRKVETQYF
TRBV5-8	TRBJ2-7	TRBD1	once	TGTGCCAGCAGCTATCCGACAGGGCGGTACGAGCAGTACTTC	CASSYPTGRYEQYF
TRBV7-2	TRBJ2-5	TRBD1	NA	TGTGCCAGCAGCTCGGACAGGACGGGGACCCAGTACTTC	CASSSDRTGTQYF
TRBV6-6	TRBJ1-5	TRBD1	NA	TGTGCCAGCAGCTCCCGGGACAGGGGTGAGCGGAATATCGGATCTCAGCCCCAGCATTTT	CASSSRDRGERNIGSQPQHF
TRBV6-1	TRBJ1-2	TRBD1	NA	TGTGCCAGCAGTGAAGAGGGGGCGGCCCCTTTCTATGGCTACACCTTC	CASSEEGAAPFYGYTF
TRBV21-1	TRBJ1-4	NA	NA	TGTGCCAGATTCTCAAGGCCTCTCGAAAGGAGGGCCCCCGAAAAACTGTTTTTT	CARFSRPLERRAPEKLFF
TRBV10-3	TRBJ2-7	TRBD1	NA	TGTGCCATCAGTGACCTCCTATCCACCGACAGGGCAGGGGAGCAGTACTTC	CAISDLLSTDRAGEQYF
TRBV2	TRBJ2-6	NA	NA	TGTGCCAGCAGTGAAAGGGGGGGCAGGAGCTCTGGGGCCAACGTCCTGACTTTC	CASSERGGRSSGANVLTF
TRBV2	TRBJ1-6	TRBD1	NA	TGTGCCAGCAGTGCCGGGACAGGGTCTTCACCCCTCCACTTT	CASSAGTGSSPLHF
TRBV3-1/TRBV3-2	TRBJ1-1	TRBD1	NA	TGTGCCAGCAGCCTCGGACAGGGCGAACTGAACACTGAAGCTTTCTTT	CASSLGQGELNTEAFF
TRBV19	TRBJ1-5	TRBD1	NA	TGTGCCAGTAGTACCTCAGGGGGCTGGCAGCCCCAGCATTTT	CASSTSGGWQPQHF
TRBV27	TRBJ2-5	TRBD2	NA	TGTGCCAGCAGTGGTCATGCGGGGGGCTACAGGACCCAGTACTTC	CASSGHAGGYRTQYF
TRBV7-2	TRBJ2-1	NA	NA	TGTGCCAGCAGCTCCCCGGCAGGGGACAATGAGCAGTTCTTC	CASSSPAGDNEQFF
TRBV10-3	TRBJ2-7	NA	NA	TGTGCCATCAGTGAGCTCCTCTACGAGCAGTACTTC	CAISELLYEQYF
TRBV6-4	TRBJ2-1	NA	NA	TGTGCCAGCAGTGAGGTCAGCAATGAGCAGTTCTTC	CASSEVSNEQFF
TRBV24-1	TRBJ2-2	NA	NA	TGTGCCACCGGCACGGGATACACCGGGGAGCTGTTTTTT	CATGTGYTGELFF
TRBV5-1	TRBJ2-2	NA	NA	TGCGCCAGCAGCTTGACGGGACAGAACACCGGGGAGCTGTTTTTT	CASSLTGQNTGELFF
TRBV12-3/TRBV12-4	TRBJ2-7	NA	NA	TGTGCCAGCAGTTTAGAAGCCTTCGAGCAGTACTTC	CASSLEAFEQYF
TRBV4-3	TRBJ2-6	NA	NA	TGCGCCAGCAGCCATAAACCCGTCAAAGGCCGGGGCTCTGGGGCCAACGTCCTGACTTTC	CASSHKPVKGRGSGANVLTF
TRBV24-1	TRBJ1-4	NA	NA	TGTGCCACCACTCCCCAGAGGACATCAAATAATGAAAAACTGTTTTTT	CATTPQRTSNNEKLFF
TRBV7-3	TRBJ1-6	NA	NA	TGTGCCAGCAGCTCAGGAGCGGAAAATTCACCCCTCCACTTT	CASSSGAENSPLHF
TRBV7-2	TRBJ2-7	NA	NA	TGTGCCAGCAGCTACCAGGGGGGCGGCCAGCAGTACTTC	CASSYQGGGQQYF
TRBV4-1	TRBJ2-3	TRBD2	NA	TGCGCCAGCAGCCAAACTAGCGGGGGGGCCTATACGCAGTATTTT	CASSQTSGGAYTQYF
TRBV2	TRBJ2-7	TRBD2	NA	TGTGCCAGCAGTGAAGACTCGCCTAGCGGGGGGATCTACGAGCAGTACTTC	CASSEDSPSGGIYEQYF
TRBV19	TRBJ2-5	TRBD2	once	TGTGCCAGTAGTACCTTGGCTAGCGGGGGAGAGACCCAGTACTTC	CASSTLASGGETQYF
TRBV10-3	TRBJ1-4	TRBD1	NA	TGTGCCATCAGTGCCGGGACAGAAGAAAAACTGTTTTTT	CAISAGTEEKLFF
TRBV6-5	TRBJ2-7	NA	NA	TGTGCCAGCGGCAAACGGACGGGATCCTACGAGCAGTACTTC	CASGKRTGSYEQYF